The sequence of this TCR beta chain was determined in a study of response to subunit inactivated influenza vaccine. The CDR3 runs to 14 residues. Germline loops: CDR1 SQVTM, CDR2 ANQGSEA. Trimming took 7 bases from V and 5 from J, leaving 17 bases between them. Overall study findings and caveats: It was the authors' suggestion that each seasonal influenza vaccination recruits few new T cells.

TCRdb ran MiXCR on the RT-PCR reads and lists one entry per CDR3 protein. The data show approximately 730,000 distinct CDR3 sequences, roughly 13% seen once. In regard to this clonotype: Its antigen is undetermined.

This clonotype originated in a man aged 50-59 years who received an inactivated influenza vaccine. The J gene is TRBJ2-2, the V gene TRBV29-1, with D possibly being TRBD1 or TRBD2 (5 bases each). This specimen consisted of PBMCs from blood, obtained 14 days before vaccination. As DNA, the CDR3 is TGCAGCGCCGGAGGAGAGGGGAGAACCGGGGAGCTGTTTTTT. Protein product: CSAGGEGRTGELFF.